This TCR beta chain was observed in a study of cytomegalovirus exposure and HLA in healthy donors. At the level of the study: In an early release, HLA-typed donors contributed 80 million to 95 million unique TCR sequences.

The CDR3 covers 13 residues. Unmatched junction bases numbered 5, after V lost 5 bases and J lost 8 bases. Germline CDR1 SGHTA, CDR2 FQGTGA. Comments on this clone: Its antigen is unidentified.

Study-wide results and limits: Analysis was carried out at a later point, and it linked a missense DCLRE1C variant to TCR beta V- and J-gene trimming. In a later analysis, the majority of CMV-associated beta chains seemingly showed HLA restriction. The study recorded some 160 TCR beta chains that were cytomegalovirus-associated.

The PCR used 60 Vbeta and 13 Jbeta primers. Method: immunoSEQ multiplex PCR; TCRdb's copy keeps in-frame clones and lacks some. The sample consists of under 250,000 clones, about 80% of them appearing once. Sequenced sample: PBMCs. The TCR was taken from a young man in good health and CMV-seronegative. The chain joins TRBV7-3 to TRBJ1-2; TRBD1 matches at 10 bases. The CDR3 coding sequence is TGTGCCAGCAGCCCGACAGGGGGCGGAGGCTACACCTTC. Protein product: CASSPTGGGGYTF.